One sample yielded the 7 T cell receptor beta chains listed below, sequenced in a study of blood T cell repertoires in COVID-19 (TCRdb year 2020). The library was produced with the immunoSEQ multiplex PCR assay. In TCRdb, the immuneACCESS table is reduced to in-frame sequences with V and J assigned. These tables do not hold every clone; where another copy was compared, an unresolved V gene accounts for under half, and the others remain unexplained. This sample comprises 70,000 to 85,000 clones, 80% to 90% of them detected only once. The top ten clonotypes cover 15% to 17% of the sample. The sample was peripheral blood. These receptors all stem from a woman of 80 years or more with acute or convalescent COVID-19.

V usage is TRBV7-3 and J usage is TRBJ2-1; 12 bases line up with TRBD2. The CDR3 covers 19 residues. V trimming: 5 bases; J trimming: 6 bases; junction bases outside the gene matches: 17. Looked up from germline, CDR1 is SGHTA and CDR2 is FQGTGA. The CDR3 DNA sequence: TGTGCCAGCAGCCCGAAGACTAGCGGGGGCCCCTGGAATAGCAATGAGCAGTTCTTC. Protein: CASSPKTSGGPWNSNEQFF. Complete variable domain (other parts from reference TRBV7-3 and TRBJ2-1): GAGVSQTPSNKVTEKGKYVELRCDPISGHTALYWYRQSLGQGPEFLIYFQGTGAADDSGLPNDRFFAVRPEGSVSTLKIQRTERGDSAVYLCASSPKTSGGPWNSNEQFFGPGTRLTVL.

The CDR3: CASSPQRDAGIYTF. DNA for the CDR3: TGTGCCAGCAGTCCCCAGCGGGACGCGGGGATCTACACCTTC. The rearrangement links TRBV27 to TRBJ1-2, with a possible D match to TRBD1 (5 bases). With 5 bases removed from V and 10 bases from J, the gap between germline ends came to 20 bases. The CDR3 has 14 residues. Germline CDR1 reads MNHEY; CDR2 reads SMNVEV (reference sequence).

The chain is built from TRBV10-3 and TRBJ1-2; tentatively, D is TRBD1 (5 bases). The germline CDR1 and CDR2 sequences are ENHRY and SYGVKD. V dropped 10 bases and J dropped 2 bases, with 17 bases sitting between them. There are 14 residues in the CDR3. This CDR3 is CATEQGGGNYGYTF. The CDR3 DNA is TGTGCCACGGAGCAGGGCGGCGGAAACTATGGCTACACCTTC.

Written as DNA, the CDR3 is TGTGCCAGCAGTCACACAGGGCGAGGCTACACCTTC. This sequence encodes CASSHTGRGYTF. The genes are TRBV28 and TRBJ1-2; D is possibly TRBD1 (6 bases). The germline gives CDR1 MDHEN, CDR2 SYDVKM. This CDR3 comprises 12 residues. V lost 5 bases, J lost 8 bases, and 12 bases lay in between.

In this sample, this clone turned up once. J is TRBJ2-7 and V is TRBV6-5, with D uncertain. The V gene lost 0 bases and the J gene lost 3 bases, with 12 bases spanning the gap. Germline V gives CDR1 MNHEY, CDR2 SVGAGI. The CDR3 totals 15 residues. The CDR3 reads CASSYSSQNGYEQYF. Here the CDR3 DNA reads TGTGCCAGCAGTTACTCGAGCCAAAATGGCTACGAGCAGTACTTC.

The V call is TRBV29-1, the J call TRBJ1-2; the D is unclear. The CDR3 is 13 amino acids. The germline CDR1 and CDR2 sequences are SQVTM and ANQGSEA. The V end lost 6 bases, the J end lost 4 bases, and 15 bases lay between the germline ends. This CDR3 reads CSVAAGNGYGYTF. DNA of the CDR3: TGCAGCGTCGCAGCGGGGAACGGCTATGGCTACACCTTC.

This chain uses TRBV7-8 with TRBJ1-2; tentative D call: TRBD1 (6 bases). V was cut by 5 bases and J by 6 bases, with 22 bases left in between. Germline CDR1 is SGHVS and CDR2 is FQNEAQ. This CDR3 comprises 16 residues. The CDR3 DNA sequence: TGTGCCAGCAGCGTACAGGGAAGGGCGGTCGAGGATGGCTACACCTTC. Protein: CASSVQGRAVEDGYTF.